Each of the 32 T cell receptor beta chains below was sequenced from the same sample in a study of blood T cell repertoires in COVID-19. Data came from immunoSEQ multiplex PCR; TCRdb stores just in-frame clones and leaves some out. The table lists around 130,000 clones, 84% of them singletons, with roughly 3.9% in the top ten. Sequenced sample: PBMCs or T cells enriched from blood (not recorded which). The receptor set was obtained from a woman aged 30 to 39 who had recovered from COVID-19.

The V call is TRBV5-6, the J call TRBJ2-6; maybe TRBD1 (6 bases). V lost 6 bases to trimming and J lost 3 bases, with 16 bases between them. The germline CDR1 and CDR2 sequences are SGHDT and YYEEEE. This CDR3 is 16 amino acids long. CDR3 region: CASTGDRMYGANVLTF. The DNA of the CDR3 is TGTGCCAGCACCGGAGACAGGATGTATGGGGCCAACGTCCTGACTTTC.

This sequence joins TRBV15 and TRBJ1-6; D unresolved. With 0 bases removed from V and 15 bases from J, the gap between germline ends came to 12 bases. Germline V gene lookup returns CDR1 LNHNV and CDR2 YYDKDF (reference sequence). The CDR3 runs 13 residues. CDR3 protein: CATSRDRGGYLHF. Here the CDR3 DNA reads TGTGCCACCAGCAGAGATCGGGGAGGGTACCTCCACTTT.

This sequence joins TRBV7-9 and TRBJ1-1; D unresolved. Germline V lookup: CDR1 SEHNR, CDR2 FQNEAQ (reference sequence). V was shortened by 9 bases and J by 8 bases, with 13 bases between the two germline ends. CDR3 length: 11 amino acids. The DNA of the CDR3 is TGTGCCAGTGGGAGTTCTCGGGAAGCTTTCTTT. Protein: CASGSSREAFF.

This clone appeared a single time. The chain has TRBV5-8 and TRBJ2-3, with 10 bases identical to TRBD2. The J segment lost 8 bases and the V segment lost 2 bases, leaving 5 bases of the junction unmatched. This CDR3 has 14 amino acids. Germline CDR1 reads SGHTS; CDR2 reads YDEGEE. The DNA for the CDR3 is TGTGCCAGCAGCTTAGCGGGAGGGCCGGGTACGCAGTATTTT. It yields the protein CASSLAGGPGTQYF.

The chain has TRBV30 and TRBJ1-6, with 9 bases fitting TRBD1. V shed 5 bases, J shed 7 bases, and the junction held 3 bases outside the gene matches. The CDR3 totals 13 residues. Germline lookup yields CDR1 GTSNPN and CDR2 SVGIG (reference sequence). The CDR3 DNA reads TGTGCCTGGGGGACAGGGCGGAATTCACCCCTCCACTTT. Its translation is CAWGTGRNSPLHF.

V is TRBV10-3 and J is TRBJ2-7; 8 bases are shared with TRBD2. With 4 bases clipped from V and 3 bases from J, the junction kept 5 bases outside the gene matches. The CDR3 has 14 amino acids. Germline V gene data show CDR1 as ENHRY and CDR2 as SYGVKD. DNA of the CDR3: TGTGCCATCAGTGGCGGGAGGCGCTACTACGAGCAGTACTTC. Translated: CAISGGRRYYEQYF.

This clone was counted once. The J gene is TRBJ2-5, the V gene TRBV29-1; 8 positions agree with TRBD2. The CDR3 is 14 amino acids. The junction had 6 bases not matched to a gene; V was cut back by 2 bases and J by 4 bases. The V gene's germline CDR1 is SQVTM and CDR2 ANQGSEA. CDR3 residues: CSVERGGAGETQYF. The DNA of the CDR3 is TGCAGCGTTGAACGGGGGGGCGCCGGAGAGACCCAGTACTTC. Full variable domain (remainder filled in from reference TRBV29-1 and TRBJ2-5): SAVISQKPSRDICQRGTSLTIQCQVDSQVTMMFWYRQQPGQSLTLIATANQGSEATYESGFVIDKFPISRPNLTFSTLTVSNMSPEDSSIYLCSVERGGAGETQYFGPGTRLLVL.

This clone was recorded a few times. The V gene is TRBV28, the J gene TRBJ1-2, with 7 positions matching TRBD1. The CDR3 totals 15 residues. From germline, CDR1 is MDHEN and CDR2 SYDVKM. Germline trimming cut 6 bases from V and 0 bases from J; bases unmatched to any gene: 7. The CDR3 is CASRQDRRTNYGYTF. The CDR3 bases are TGTGCCAGCAGACAGGACAGGAGGACTAACTATGGCTACACCTTC.

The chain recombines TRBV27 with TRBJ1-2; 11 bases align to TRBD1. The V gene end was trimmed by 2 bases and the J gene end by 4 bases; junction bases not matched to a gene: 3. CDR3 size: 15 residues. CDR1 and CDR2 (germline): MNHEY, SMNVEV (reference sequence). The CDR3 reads CASSLGQGARYGYTF. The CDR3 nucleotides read TGTGCCAGCAGTTTAGGACAGGGGGCGCGCTATGGCTACACCTTC.

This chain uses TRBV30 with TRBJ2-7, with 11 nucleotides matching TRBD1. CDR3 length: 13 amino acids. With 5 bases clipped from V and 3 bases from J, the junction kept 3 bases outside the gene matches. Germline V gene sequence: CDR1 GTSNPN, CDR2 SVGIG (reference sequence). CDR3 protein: CAWAGTGGYEQYF. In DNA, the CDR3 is TGTGCCTGGGCCGGGACAGGGGGCTACGAGCAGTACTTC.

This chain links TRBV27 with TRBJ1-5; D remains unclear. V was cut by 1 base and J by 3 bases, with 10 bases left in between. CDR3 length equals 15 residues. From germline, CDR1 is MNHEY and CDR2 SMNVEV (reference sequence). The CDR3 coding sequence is TGTGCCAGCAGTTTATGGCAGGATAACAATCAGCCCCAGCATTTT. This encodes CASSLWQDNNQPQHF.

The CDR3 sequence is CASMRSSNQPQHF. The CDR3 nucleotides read TGTGCCAGCATGCGGAGCAGCAATCAGCCCCAGCATTTT. The chain uses TRBV28 and TRBJ1-5; no firm D call. V lost 7 bases to trimming and J lost 1 base, with 8 bases between them. CDR3 size: 13 residues. CDR1 and CDR2 from the germline V gene are MDHEN and SYDVKM.

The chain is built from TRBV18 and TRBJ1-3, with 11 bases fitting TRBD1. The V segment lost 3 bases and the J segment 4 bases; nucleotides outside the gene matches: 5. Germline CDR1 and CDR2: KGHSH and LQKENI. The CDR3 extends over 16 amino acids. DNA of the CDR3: TGTGCCAGCTCACCCGGGACAGGGGGACTCGGAAACACCATATATTTT. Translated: CASSPGTGGLGNTIYF. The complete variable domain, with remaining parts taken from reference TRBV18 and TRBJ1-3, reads NAGVMQNPRHLVRRRGQEARLRCSPMKGHSHVYWYRQLPEEGLKFMVYLQKENIIDESGMPKERFSAEFPKEGPSILRIQQVVRGDSAAYFCASSPGTGGLGNTIYFGEGSWLTVV.

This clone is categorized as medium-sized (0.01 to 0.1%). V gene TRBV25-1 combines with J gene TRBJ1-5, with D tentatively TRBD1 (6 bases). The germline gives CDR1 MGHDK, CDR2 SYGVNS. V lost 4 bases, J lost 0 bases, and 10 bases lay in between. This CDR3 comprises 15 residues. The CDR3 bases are TGTGCCAGCAGTGGGGGACACCTTAGCAATCAGCCCCAGCATTTT. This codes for CASSGGHLSNQPQHF.

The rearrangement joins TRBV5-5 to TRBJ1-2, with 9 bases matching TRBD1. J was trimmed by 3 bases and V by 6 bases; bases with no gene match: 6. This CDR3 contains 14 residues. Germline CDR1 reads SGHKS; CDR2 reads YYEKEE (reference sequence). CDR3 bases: TGTGCCAGCACCCTACAGGGGGCGGACTATGGCTACACCTTC. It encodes CASTLQGADYGYTF.

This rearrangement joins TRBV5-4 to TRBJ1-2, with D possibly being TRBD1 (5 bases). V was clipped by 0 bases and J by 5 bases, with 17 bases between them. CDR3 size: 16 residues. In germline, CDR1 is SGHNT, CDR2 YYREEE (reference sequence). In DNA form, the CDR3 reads TGTGCCAGCAGCTTGGCGGGTGGTCAGGGCTATTATGGCTACACCTTC. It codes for CASSLAGGQGYYGYTF.

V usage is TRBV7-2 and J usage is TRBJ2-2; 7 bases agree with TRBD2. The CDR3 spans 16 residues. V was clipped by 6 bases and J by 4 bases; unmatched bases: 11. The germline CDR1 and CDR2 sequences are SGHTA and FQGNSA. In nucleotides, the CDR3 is TGTGCCAGCAGGCGGGAGAGCTCGCGGGGCACCGGGGAGCTGTTTTTT. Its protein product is CASRRESSRGTGELFF.

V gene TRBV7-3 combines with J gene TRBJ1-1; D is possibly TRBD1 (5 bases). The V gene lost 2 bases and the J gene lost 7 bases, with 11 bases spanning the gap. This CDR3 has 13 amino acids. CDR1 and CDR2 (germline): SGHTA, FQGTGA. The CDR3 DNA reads TGTGCCAGCAGCTTAGGGGCAGAGAGTGAAGCTTTCTTT. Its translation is CASSLGAESEAFF.

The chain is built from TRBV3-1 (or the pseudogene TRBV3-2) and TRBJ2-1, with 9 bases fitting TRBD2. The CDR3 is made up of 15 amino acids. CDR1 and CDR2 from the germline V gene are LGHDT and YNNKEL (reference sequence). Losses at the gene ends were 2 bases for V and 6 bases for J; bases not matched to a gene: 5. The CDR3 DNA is TGTGCCAGCAGCCAACTAGCGGGATTGGGCAATGAGCAGTTCTTC. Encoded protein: CASSQLAGLGNEQFF.

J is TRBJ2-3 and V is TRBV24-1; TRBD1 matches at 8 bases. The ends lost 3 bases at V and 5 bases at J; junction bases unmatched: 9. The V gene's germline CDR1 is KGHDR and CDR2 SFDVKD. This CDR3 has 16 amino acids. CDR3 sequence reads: CATSDPGQGDVDTQYF. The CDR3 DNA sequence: TGTGCCACCAGTGATCCAGGACAGGGCGATGTAGATACGCAGTATTTT.

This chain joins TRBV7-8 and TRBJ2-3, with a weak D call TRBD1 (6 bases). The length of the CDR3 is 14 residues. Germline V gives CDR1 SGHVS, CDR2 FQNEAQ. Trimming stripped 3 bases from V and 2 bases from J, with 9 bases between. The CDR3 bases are TGTGCCAGCAGCTTTGGGGGCTACACAGATACGCAGTATTTT. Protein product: CASSFGGYTDTQYF.

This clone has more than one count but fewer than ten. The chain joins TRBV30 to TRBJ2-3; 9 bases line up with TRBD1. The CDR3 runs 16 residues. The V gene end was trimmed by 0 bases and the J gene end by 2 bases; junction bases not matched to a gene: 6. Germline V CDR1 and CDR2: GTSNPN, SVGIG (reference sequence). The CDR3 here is CAWSVYGQGYTDTQYF. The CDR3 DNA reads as TGTGCCTGGAGTGTGTACGGACAGGGGTACACAGATACGCAGTATTTT.

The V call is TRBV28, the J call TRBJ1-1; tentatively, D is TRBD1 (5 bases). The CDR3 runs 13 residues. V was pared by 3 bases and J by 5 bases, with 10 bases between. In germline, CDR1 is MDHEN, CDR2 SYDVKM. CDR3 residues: CASSFEGRTEAFF. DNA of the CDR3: TGTGCCAGCAGTTTCGAGGGGAGGACTGAAGCTTTCTTT.

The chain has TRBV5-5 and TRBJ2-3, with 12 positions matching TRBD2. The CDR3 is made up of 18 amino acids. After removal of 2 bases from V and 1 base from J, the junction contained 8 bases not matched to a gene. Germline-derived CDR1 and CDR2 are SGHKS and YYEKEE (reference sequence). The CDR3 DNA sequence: TGTGCCAGCAGCTTTGGACTAGCGGGATCAATTGGCACAGATACGCAGTATTTT. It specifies CASSFGLAGSIGTDTQYF.

CDR3 sequence reads: CASSRDRVLGNQPQHF. The CDR3 DNA is TGTGCCAGCAGCCGGGACAGGGTCCTCGGCAATCAGCCCCAGCATTTT. V and J are TRBV2 and TRBJ1-5; 9 bases line up with TRBD1. This CDR3 contains 16 residues. Germline lookup yields CDR1 SNHLY and CDR2 FYNNEI. The junction had 8 bases not matched to a gene; V was cut back by 6 bases and J by 2 bases. The complete variable domain, with remaining parts taken from reference TRBV2 and TRBJ1-5, reads EPEVTQTPSHQVTQMGQEVILRCVPISNHLYFYWYRQILGQKVEFLVSFYNNEISEKSEIFDDQFSVERPDGSNFTLKIRSTKLEDSAMYFCASSRDRVLGNQPQHFGDGTRLSIL.

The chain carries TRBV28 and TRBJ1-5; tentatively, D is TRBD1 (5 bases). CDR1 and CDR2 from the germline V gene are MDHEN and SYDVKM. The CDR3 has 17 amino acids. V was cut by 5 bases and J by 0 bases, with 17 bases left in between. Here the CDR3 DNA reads TGTGCCAGCAGTCCTCCCTCAGGGTATTATAGCAATCAGCCCCAGCATTTT. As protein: CASSPPSGYYSNQPQHF.

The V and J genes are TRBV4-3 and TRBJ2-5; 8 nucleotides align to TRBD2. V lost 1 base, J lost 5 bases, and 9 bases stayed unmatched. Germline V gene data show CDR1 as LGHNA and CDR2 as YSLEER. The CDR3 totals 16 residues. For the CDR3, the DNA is TGCGCCAGCAGCCAAGCATTCAAAGCGGGAGTTGAGACCCAGTACTTC. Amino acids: CASSQAFKAGVETQYF.

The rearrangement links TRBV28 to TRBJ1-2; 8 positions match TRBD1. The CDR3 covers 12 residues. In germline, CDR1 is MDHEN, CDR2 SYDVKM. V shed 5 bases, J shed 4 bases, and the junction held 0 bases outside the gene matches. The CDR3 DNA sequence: TGTGCCAGCAGTACAGGGGGCTATGGCTACACCTTC. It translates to CASSTGGYGYTF.

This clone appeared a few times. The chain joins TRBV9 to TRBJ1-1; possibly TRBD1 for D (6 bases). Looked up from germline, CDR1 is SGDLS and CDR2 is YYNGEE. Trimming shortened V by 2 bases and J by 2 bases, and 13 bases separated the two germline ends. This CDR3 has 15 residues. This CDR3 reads CASSVNAGGNTEAFF. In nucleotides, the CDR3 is TGTGCCAGCAGCGTGAACGCGGGGGGCAACACTGAAGCTTTCTTT.

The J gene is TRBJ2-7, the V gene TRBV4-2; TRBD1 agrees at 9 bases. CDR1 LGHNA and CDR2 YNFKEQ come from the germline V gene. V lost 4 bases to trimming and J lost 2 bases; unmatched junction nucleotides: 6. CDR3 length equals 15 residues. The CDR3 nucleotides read TGTGCCAGCAGCCCGGGACAGGGTTTCGCCTACGAGCAGTACTTC. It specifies CASSPGQGFAYEQYF.

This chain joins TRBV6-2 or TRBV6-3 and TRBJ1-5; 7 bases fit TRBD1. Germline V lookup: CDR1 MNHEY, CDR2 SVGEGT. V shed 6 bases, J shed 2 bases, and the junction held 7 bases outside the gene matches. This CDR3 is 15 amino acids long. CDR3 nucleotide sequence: TGTGCCAGCAGCACCTGGACAGGTCGCAATCAGCCCCAGCATTTT. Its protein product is CASSTWTGRNQPQHF.

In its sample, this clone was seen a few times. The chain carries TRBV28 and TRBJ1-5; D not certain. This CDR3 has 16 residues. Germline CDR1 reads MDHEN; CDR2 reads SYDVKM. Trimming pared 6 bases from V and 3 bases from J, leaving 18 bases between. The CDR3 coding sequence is TGTGCCAGCAGGTCCACGTGGGTTCAGGTCAATCAGCCCCAGCATTTT. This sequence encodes CASRSTWVQVNQPQHF.